The T cell receptor (beta chain) described here comes from a study of T-cell reconstitution after alpha-beta-depleted transplantation in children. Points from the study as a whole: T-cell counts and diversity were attributed mostly to newly produced T cells one year after transplant. In patients about two months after transplant, alpha-beta T cells reportedly arose from several hundred expanded graft clones. In some patients, recipient T cells and intrathymic progenitors surviving conditioning explained high day-60 diversity.

Trimming stripped 1 base from V and 2 bases from J, with 8 bases between. Germline CDR1 reads SGHVS; CDR2 reads FQNEAQ. There are 14 residues in the CDR3. At least ten counts were recorded for this clonotype. Its antigen remains unknown. Preparing the TCRbeta library involved the use of unique molecular identifiers. TCRdb fed the PCR reads into MiXCR, producing one record per CDR3 protein. Found here are about 300,000 distinct CDR3 sequences, roughly 8.2% of them singletons; the top ten hold about 9.3%. The rearrangement joins TRBV7-8 to TRBJ1-2; D gene uncertain. The TCR sequence derives from a female patient aged 2-9 years who had a stem cell transplant for Fanconi anemia, so the T cells may come from the graft donor. Sample: peripheral blood, taken 360 days after TCRalphabeta/CD19-depleted stem cell transplant. The CDR3 spells CASSLVLRNYGYTF. DNA of the CDR3: TGTGCCAGCAGCTTAGTCCTGAGGAACTATGGCTACACCTTC.